This entry is about one T cell receptor (beta chain). Its specificity is not known. This sample is drawn from a study of cytomegalovirus exposure and HLA in healthy donors. Study summary: A prior analysis found 100 million to 140 million unique TCR beta sequences from 170 million or so T cells. Study-wide points: V- and J-gene trimming of TCR beta was linked (in a later analysis) to a missense DCLRE1C variant. Many donors carried some public TCRs, although rarity characterized most TCR sequences. Among TCR beta chains, those listed as cytomegalovirus-associated numbered some 170.

The CDR3 is made up of 14 amino acids. Trimming removed 6 bases from V and 0 bases from J; junction bases left unmatched: 6. Per the germline V gene, CDR1 is SQVTM and CDR2 is ANQGSEA. A multiplex PCR was run with 60 Vbeta primers and 13 Jbeta primers. TCRdb keeps only in-frame clones here, not all; method: immunoSEQ multiplex PCR. The top ten clones hold approximately 0.24% of a sample with 100,000 to 150,000 clones, more than 70% of them seen once. The source of this sequence is a man aged 45-65 years in good health and CMV-seronegative. This chain links TRBV29-1 with TRBJ2-5; 8 bases fit TRBD1. Sequencing used PBMCs. The CDR3 nucleotides are TGCAGCGTCCCGGGACAGGCAGACCAAGAGACCCAGTACTTC. It specifies CSVPGQADQETQYF.